These T cell receptor beta chains were read from a single sample in a study of shared clonotypes between healthy human individuals. Clones were sequenced by immunoSEQ multiplex PCR, and TCRdb holds only the in-frame ones, with some missing. The data hold some 350,000 clones, with over 65% observed a single time. The source material was memory CD4+ T cells sorted from blood. The source is a man aged 30 to 45 in good health. CDR3s include the opening cysteine and the closing phenylalanine or tryptophan. The D gene is left open where the match is weak. Clone size is shown for a subset of rows, as once, few, many or a class of expanded clone.

V gene,J gene,D gene,clone size,CDR3 DNA,CDR3 protein
TRBV18,TRBJ2-2,TRBD2,.,TGTGCCAGCTCCAACGGCGGACTAGTCGGGGAGCTGTTTTTT,CASSNGGLVGELFF
TRBV28,TRBJ1-2,.,.,TGTGCCAGCGGAACAGGGTTGCATGGCTACACCTTC,CASGTGLHGYTF
TRBV11-2,TRBJ1-1,.,.,TGTGCCAGCAGCTTTACTGGGGGGGGTGAAGCTTTCTTT,CASSFTGGGEAFF
TRBV15,TRBJ2-5,TRBD2,.,TGTGCCACCAGCAGAGATTTGCTAGCGGGAGTCCAAGAGACCCAGTACTTC,CATSRDLLAGVQETQYF
TRBV27,TRBJ1-5,.,few,TGTGCCAGCGCAAGGTGGGGCAATCAGCCCCAGCATTTT,CASARWGNQPQHF
TRBV27,TRBJ2-2,.,.,TGTGCCAGCAGTTTATTTCCCTGGGGGTCGAACACCGGGGAGCTGTTTTTT,CASSLFPWGSNTGELFF
TRBV28,TRBJ1-2,.,.,TGTGCCAGCAGTTTGACGGGGCAGAACTATGGCTACACCTTC,CASSLTGQNYGYTF
TRBV25-1,TRBJ2-6,TRBD1,few,TGTGCCAGCAGCGGGACAGGGGGGAAAACTGGGGCCAACGTCCTGACTTTC,CASSGTGGKTGANVLTF
TRBV5-1,TRBJ2-1,TRBD2,.,TGCGCCAGCAGGGAGGGTAGCGGGATTATCGAGCAGTTCTTC,CASREGSGIIEQFF
TRBV5-8,TRBJ2-1,.,.,TGTGCCAGCAGTAGAACCCTGGGGTGGGCCGAGCTTGAGCAGTTCTTC,CASSRTLGWAELEQFF
TRBV20-1,TRBJ2-5,.,.,TGCAGTGCCGTGGAGACCCAGTACTTC,CSAVETQYF
TRBV2,TRBJ1-1,.,.,TGTGCCAGCAGTGAGACCACGACCGGCAGCTCTTTCTTT,CASSETTTGSSFF
TRBV7-3,TRBJ2-1,TRBD2,few,TGTGCTTCGGGACTAGCGGCATACAATGAGCAGTTCTTC,CASGLAAYNEQFF
TRBV18,TRBJ1-2,.,.,TGTGCCAGCTCACCGGGACGGAGAGGTGCTAACTATGGCTACACCTTC,CASSPGRRGANYGYTF
TRBV2,TRBJ1-5,TRBD1,many,TGTGCCAGCAGTGCTACAGGGGGTCAGCCCCAGCATTTT,CASSATGGQPQHF
TRBV15,TRBJ2-4,TRBD2,many,TGTGCCACCAGGGGGAGGGCTACCAAAAACATTCAGTACTTC,CATRGRATKNIQYF
TRBV28,TRBJ2-7,.,.,TGTGCCAGCACCGCCATCGCATGGGGCGAGCAGTACTTC,CASTAIAWGEQYF
TRBV15,TRBJ2-5,TRBD2,.,TGTGCCACCAGCACCGGACTAAGCGGGAGGTTAGAGACCCAGTACTTC,CATSTGLSGRLETQYF
TRBV18,TRBJ2-2,.,many,TGTGCCAGCTCACCTCAAGTCGCGGGGGAGCTGTTTTTT,CASSPQVAGELFF